The 20 T cell receptor beta chains reported below all come from one sample, sequenced in a study of blood T cell repertoires in COVID-19. TCRdb's copy holds only in-frame clones and misses some; the assay was immunoSEQ multiplex PCR. The data hold over 150,000 clones, with around 84% observed a single time. The sequenced sample consisted of PBMCs or T cells enriched from blood (not recorded which). These receptors all come from a man aged 50-59 years who had recovered from COVID-19.

The J gene is TRBJ1-1, the V gene TRBV30; 7 bases map to TRBD1. The CDR3 is 12 residues long. Germline loops: CDR1 GTSNPN, CDR2 SVGIG (reference sequence). V dropped 5 bases and J dropped 8; count of bases not matched to a gene: 8. CDR3 DNA: TGTGCCTGGGCTTACAGGGGTTTGGAAGCTTTCTTT. It codes for CAWAYRGLEAFF. Complete variable domain (other parts from reference TRBV30 and TRBJ1-1): SQTIHQWPATLVQPVGSPLSLECTVEGTSNPNLYWYRQAAGRGLQLLFYSVGIGQISSEVPQNLSASRPQDRQFILSSKKLLLSDSGFYLCAWAYRGLEAFFGQGTRLTVV.

Details on this clone: Other DNA variants within this sample encode the same CDR3. V and J are TRBV2 and TRBJ2-5; TRBD2 aligns across 13 bases. The CDR3 has 15 amino acids. Per germline, CDR1 SNHLY and CDR2 FYNNEI. V was pared by 6 bases and J by 3 bases, with 4 bases of the junction left unmatched. CDR3 amino acids: CASRRTSGGKETQYF. The CDR3 DNA is TGTGCCAGCAGGAGGACTAGCGGGGGTAAAGAGACCCAGTACTTC.

V gene TRBV3-1 (or the pseudogene TRBV3-2) combines with J gene TRBJ1-2; D is undetermined. The V end was cut by 5 bases, the J end by 8 bases, with 9 bases between. This CDR3 has 11 amino acids. Germline V gene lookup returns CDR1 LGHDT and CDR2 YNNKEL (reference sequence). CDR3 sequence: CASSYGEGYTF. CDR3 in DNA: TGTGCCAGCAGCTACGGGGAGGGCTACACCTTC.

The rearrangement joins TRBV18 to TRBJ2-3; 12 bases align to TRBD1. Germline-derived CDR1 and CDR2 are KGHSH and LQKENI. Losses at the gene ends were 1 base for V and 5 bases for J; bases not matched to a gene: 4. The CDR3 is 16 amino acids. CDR3 amino acids: CASSPLGTGGGDTQYF. The CDR3 bases are TGTGCCAGCTCACCACTAGGGACAGGGGGCGGAGATACGCAGTATTTT. The full variable domain, its missing parts supplied by reference TRBV18 and TRBJ2-3, is NAGVMQNPRHLVRRRGQEARLRCSPMKGHSHVYWYRQLPEEGLKFMVYLQKENIIDESGMPKERFSAEFPKEGPSILRIQQVVRGDSAAYFCASSPLGTGGGDTQYFGPGTRLTVL.

The chain joins TRBV5-3 to TRBJ1-1; a weak D match, TRBD1 (6 bases). TRBV5-3 is filed as an ORF, its function uncertain. The CDR3 contains 15 residues. Trimming pared 4 bases from V and 4 bases from J, leaving 17 bases between. CDR3 in DNA: TGTGCCAGAAGCCCCTCGAGGGGGTCTGGCACTGAAGCTTTCTTT. This encodes CARSPSRGSGTEAFF.

V usage is TRBV7-6 and J usage is TRBJ2-1; TRBD2 matches 9 bases. From germline, CDR1 is SGHVS and CDR2 FNYEAQ. V dropped 4 bases and J dropped 0; count of bases not matched to a gene: 4. This CDR3 has 16 residues. CDR3 loop: CASSSSGTSSYNEQFF. CDR3 sequence (DNA): TGTGCCAGCAGCTCTAGCGGGACCAGCTCCTACAATGAGCAGTTCTTC.

This sequence joins TRBV5-4 and TRBJ2-7; D possibly corresponds to TRBD1 (5 bases). There are 16 residues in the CDR3. Deletions cut 2 bases from V and 10 bases from J, with 25 bases between. Germline CDR1 is SGHNT and CDR2 is YYREEE (reference sequence). Here the CDR3 reads CASSFSPTGGLTAQYF. The CDR3 nucleotides are TGTGCCAGCAGCTTCAGCCCGACTGGTGGATTGACAGCCCAGTACTTC. Drawing the rest from reference TRBV5-4 and TRBJ2-7, the complete variable domain is ETGVTQSPTHLIKTRGQQVTLRCSSQSGHNTVSWYQQALGQGPQFIFQYYREEENGRGNFPPRFSGLQFPNYSSELNVNALELDDSALYLCASSFSPTGGLTAQYFGPGTRLTVT.

This clone was detected once. The rearrangement links TRBV6-5 to TRBJ2-2; the D gene is possibly TRBD1 (5 bases). CDR1 and CDR2 from the germline V gene are MNHEY and SVGAGI. Trimming removed 6 bases from V and 4 bases from J, with 6 bases in between. The CDR3 totals 12 residues. The CDR3 protein is CASSRATGELFF. The DNA of the CDR3 is TGTGCCAGCAGCAGGGCCACCGGGGAGCTGTTTTTT.

The genes are TRBV19 and TRBJ1-3, with a tentative D call TRBD1 (6 bases). This CDR3 is 15 amino acids long. CDR1 is LNHDA, CDR2 SQIVND, per germline (reference sequence). Trimming left V 4 bases short and J 0 bases short, with 10 bases between. The CDR3 here is CASSTSGDSGNTIYF. The CDR3 coding sequence is TGTGCCAGTAGTACCTCAGGGGACTCTGGAAACACCATATATTTT. Full variable domain (rest looked up from reference TRBV19 and TRBJ1-3): DGGITQSPKYLFRKEGQNVTLSCEQNLNHDAMYWYRQDPGQGLRLIYYSQIVNDFQKGDIAEGYSVSREKKESFPLTVTSAQKNPTAFYLCASSTSGDSGNTIYFGEGSWLTVV.

The chain employs TRBV30 and TRBJ1-1; a possible D gene is TRBD1 (6 bases). CDR1 and CDR2 (germline): GTSNPN, SVGIG (reference sequence). V gave up 2 bases and J gave up 10 bases, with 11 bases separating them. The CDR3 covers 11 residues. CDR3 in DNA: TGTGCCTGGAGTATGGGGGGGCGAGCTTTCTTT. Its translation: CAWSMGGRAFF.

The genes are TRBV10-3 and TRBJ1-5; D is uncertain. V shed 4 bases and J shed 0 bases, with 13 bases lying between them. Germline V gene lookup returns CDR1 ENHRY and CDR2 SYGVKD. The CDR3 sequence is 16 residues long. The CDR3 here is CAISGVGRYSNQPQHF. DNA for the CDR3: TGTGCCATCAGTGGGGTAGGGAGGTATAGCAATCAGCCCCAGCATTTT.

This clone was counted ten times or more. The same CDR3 also results from other DNA sequences found in this sample. The chain couples TRBV7-8 to TRBJ1-1; a weak D match, TRBD1 (5 bases). Trimming stripped 0 bases from V and 4 bases from J, with 9 bases between. This CDR3 comprises 14 residues. Looked up from germline, CDR1 is SGHVS and CDR2 is FQNEAQ. CDR3 loop: CASSLAQGSTEAFF. The CDR3 nucleotides read TGTGCCAGCAGCTTAGCCCAGGGAAGCACTGAAGCTTTCTTT. Combining the CDR3 with reference TRBV7-8 and TRBJ1-1 gives the whole variable domain GAGVSQSPRYKVAKRGQDVALRCDPISGHVSLFWYQQALGQGPEFLTYFQNEAQLDKSGLPSDRFFAERPEGSVSTLKIQRTQQEDSAVYLCASSLAQGSTEAFFGQGTRLTVV.

The V gene is TRBV7-8, the J gene TRBJ2-7; tentatively, D is TRBD2 (7 bases). The CDR3 contains 19 residues. Trimming stripped 2 bases from V and 1 base from J, with 24 bases between. CDR1 is SGHVS and CDR2 is FQNEAQ in the germline V gene. Written as DNA, the CDR3 is TGTGCCAGCAGCTTAAGGGGGGGTCAGGGTAGCTTTGTTTCCTACGAGCAGTACTTC. It is translated as CASSLRGGQGSFVSYEQYF.

The chain carries TRBV5-6 and TRBJ2-2; D unclear. CDR3 size: 13 residues. V lost 2 bases and J 5 bases, leaving 7 bases between the germline ends. Germline CDR1 and CDR2: SGHDT and YYEEEE. This chain's CDR3 is CASSLIMTGELFF. CDR3 bases: TGTGCCAGCAGCTTAATTATGACCGGGGAGCTGTTTTTT.

This clone has just one count. Relative to the germline gene, one junction end is altered; a read error may explain this. The genes are TRBV6-5 and TRBJ1-1, with 9 bases fitting TRBD1. CDR3 length: 13 amino acids. Germline loops: CDR1 MNHEY, CDR2 SVGAGI. The CDR3 nucleotides are TGTGCCAGCAGCCCACGGGACAGGGAAGGAGGACAGTTT. The encoded protein is CASSPRDREGGQF.

CDR3 nucleotide sequence: TGCGCCAGCAGAAGACAGGGGGAAACAGATACGCAGTATTTT. This codes for CASRRQGETDTQYF. The genes are TRBV5-1 and TRBJ2-3; 9 bases line up with TRBD1. Germline V gene sequence: CDR1 SGHRS, CDR2 YFSETQ. This CDR3 has 14 amino acids. V shed 5 bases and J 3 bases; nucleotides not matched to a gene: 4.

The table lists this clone with a count of one. This chain uses TRBV5-1 with TRBJ1-1, with 7 bases that match TRBD1. The CDR3 length is 14 residues. Germline V lookup: CDR1 SGHRS, CDR2 YFSETQ. After removal of 5 bases from V and 2 bases from J, the junction contained 6 bases not matched to a gene. The CDR3 nucleotides read TGCGCCAGCAGACCGGGACAGACAAACACTGAAGCTTTCTTT. This gives the protein CASRPGQTNTEAFF. The complete variable domain, with remaining parts taken from reference TRBV5-1 and TRBJ1-1, reads KAGVTQTPRYLIKTRGQQVTLSCSPISGHRSVSWYQQTPGQGLQFLFEYFSETQRNKGNFPGRFSGRQFSNSRSEMNVSTLELGDSALYLCASRPGQTNTEAFFGQGTRLTVV.

This rearrangement joins TRBV5-1 to TRBJ2-1; TRBD1 matches 8 bases. This CDR3 is 15 amino acids long. Germline CDR1 reads SGHRS; CDR2 reads YFSETQ. Trimming removed 4 bases from V and 4 bases from J; junction bases left unmatched: 7. The CDR3 DNA reads TGCGCCAGCAGCCCAGGGGGCGCAGGTTACAATGAGCAGTTCTTC. Its translation: CASSPGGAGYNEQFF.

This clone was found a few times. The V call is TRBV7-9, the J call TRBJ2-5; 7 nucleotides match TRBD2. The ends lost 2 bases at V and 5 bases at J; junction bases unmatched: 17. Germline lookup yields CDR1 SEHNR and CDR2 FQNEAQ (reference sequence). The CDR3 is 18 amino acids. CDR3 sequence reads: CASSLRSASGQKRETQYF. In DNA form, the CDR3 reads TGTGCCAGCAGCTTAAGATCGGCTAGCGGACAAAAGAGGGAGACCCAGTACTTC.

This clone was recorded only once. The chain uses TRBV15 and TRBJ2-1; tentatively, D is TRBD1 (8 bases). The CDR3 sequence is 16 residues long. V lost 2 bases, J lost 1 base, and 12 bases lay in between. Germline V gene lookup returns CDR1 LNHNV and CDR2 YYDKDF (reference sequence). As DNA, the CDR3 is TGTGCCACCAGCAGACACAGGGGGGGGTCCTACAATGAGCAGTTCTTC. It is translated as CATSRHRGGSYNEQFF.